This TCR beta chain was sequenced in a study of T cell repertoires in cytomegalovirus infection. Study overall: Use of recently identified HLA-C-restricted and well-studied HLA-B-restricted CMV epitopes was part of the study.

From germline, CDR1 is KGHSH and CDR2 LQKENI. V lost 6 bases and J lost 7; bases outside the gene matches: 5. The CDR3 is 12 residues long. TCRdb fed the reads into MiXCR, producing one record per CDR3 protein. The sample comprises around 300,000 distinct CDR3 sequences, about 20% of which are singletons, and around 20% rests with the top ten. Whole-study findings and limits: HLA-C-restricted CMV-specific TCR beta clonotypes prevailed in the ex vivo response.

This clonotype was counted many times. No antigen is known for it. The receptor was isolated from a human donor in good health (CMV status not recorded). Some clones in this sample may be carry-over from other donors' samples. The chain carries TRBV18 and TRBJ1-2; TRBD1 agrees at 7 bases. Sequencing used cultured PBMCs, obtained from culture after CMV antigen stimulation. The CDR3 DNA is TGTGCCAGCTCTCAGACAGGGTCTGGCTACACCTTC. Encoded protein: CASSQTGSGYTF.